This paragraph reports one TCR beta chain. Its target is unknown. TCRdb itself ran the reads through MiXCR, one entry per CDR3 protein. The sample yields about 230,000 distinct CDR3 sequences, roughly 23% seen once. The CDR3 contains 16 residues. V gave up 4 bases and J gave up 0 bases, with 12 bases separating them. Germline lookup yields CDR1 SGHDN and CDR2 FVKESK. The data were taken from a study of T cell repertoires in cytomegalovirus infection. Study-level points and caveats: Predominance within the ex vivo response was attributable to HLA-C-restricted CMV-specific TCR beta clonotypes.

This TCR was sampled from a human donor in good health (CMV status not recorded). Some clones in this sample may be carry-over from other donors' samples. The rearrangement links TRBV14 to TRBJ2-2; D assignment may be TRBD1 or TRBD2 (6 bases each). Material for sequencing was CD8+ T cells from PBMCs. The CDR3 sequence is CASSPEEGANTGELFF. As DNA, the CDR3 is TGTGCCAGCAGCCCAGAGGAGGGGGCGAACACCGGGGAGCTGTTTTTT.